This T cell receptor beta chain was identified during a study of blood T cell repertoires in COVID-19. Study-level background: Sites in the United States, Italy and Spain provided acute and convalescent COVID-19 samples. PBMCs, B-cell-depleted T cells, or T cells provided the cDNA or gDNA that made up the material.

The CDR3 is 14 amino acids. Germline V lookup: CDR1 KGHSH, CDR2 LQKENI. Trimming shortened V by 5 bases and J by 0 bases, and 8 bases separated the two germline ends. Authors' data handling: From reference gene primer amplification, estimates of nucleated cell counts were derived. TCRdb keeps only in-frame clones here, not all; method: immunoSEQ multiplex PCR. The V and J calls and clone size were taken over from that table, and D and trimming were inferred from the DNA. Here the sample spans 95,000 to 150,000 clones, about 83% being singletons. The chain carries TRBV18 and TRBJ1-3, with D maybe TRBD1 (6 bases). The sample consisted of peripheral blood. The clonotype originates from a man older than 75 with active or convalescent COVID-19. The CDR3 loop is CASSDRLSGNTIYF. DNA for the CDR3: TGTGCCAGCTCAGACAGGCTCTCTGGAAACACCATATATTTT.